The rows below give T cell receptor beta chains drawn from one sample of a study of T cell repertoires in cytomegalovirus infection. TCRdb used MiXCR to reprocess the reads, holding one entry per CDR3 protein. The top ten hold 40% to 55% of the sample, which has 270,000 or so distinct CDR3 sequences, 17% seen once. Input material: CD8+ T cells from PBMCs. Receptor source: a human donor in good health (CMV status not recorded). Some clones in this sample may be carry-over from other donors' samples. The CDR3 runs from the conserved cysteine through the conserved F or W. A D gene is named only where the DNA matches it firmly. Part of the rows lack a size; the others show once, few, many or a class for expanded clones.

16	many	TRBV7-9	TRBJ2-3	TRBD1	CASSFLRSGQGATRYF	TGTGCCAGCAGCTTCTTACGATCCGGACAGGGGGCAACTCGGTATTTT
15	few	TRBV7-9	TRBJ2-7	-	CASSNNRATLYEQYF	TGTGCCAGCAGCAACAACAGGGCGACGCTCTACGAGCAGTACTTC
12	-	TRBV11-2	TRBJ2-3	-	CASSFITDTQYF	TGTGCCAGCAGCTTTATCACAGATACGCAGTATTTT
14	few	TRBV7-9	TRBJ2-1	-	CASSLARGIDEQFF	TGTGCCAGCAGCTTAGCCAGGGGCATCGATGAGCAGTTCTTC
14	-	TRBV7-2	TRBJ2-7	TRBD2	CASSFSGVSYEQYF	TGTGCCAGCAGCTTTAGCGGGGTCTCCTACGAGCAGTACTTC
14	-	TRBV4-1	TRBJ1-1	-	CASSQNQMNTEAFF	TGCGCCAGCAGCCAGAATCAGATGAACACTGAAGCTTTCTTT
11	many	TRBV12-3/TRBV12-4	TRBJ1-1	TRBD1	CATQGGTEAFF	TGTGCCACCCAGGGGGGCACTGAAGCTTTCTTT
15	many	TRBV12-3/TRBV12-4	TRBJ2-2	-	CASSLRGAGTGELFF	TGTGCCAGCAGTTTAAGGGGGGCCGGCACCGGGGAGCTGTTTTTT
17	-	TRBV7-9	TRBJ1-1	-	CASSLAGLEPRNGEAFF	TGTGCCAGCAGCTTAGCGGGGTTGGAACCTAGGAACGGTGAAGCTTTCTTT
17	-	TRBV5-5	TRBJ1-4	-	CASSLVTVPALNEKLFF	TGTGCCAGCAGCTTGGTAACGGTGCCAGCCTTAAATGAAAAACTGTTTTTT
15	many	TRBV7-9	TRBJ2-5	-	CASSSLRPVQETQYF	TGTGCCAGCAGCTCCCTGCGGCCAGTACAAGAGACCCAGTACTTC
12	once	TRBV19	TRBJ2-7	TRBD1	CASRGQTYEQYF	TGTGCCAGTCGGGGACAGACCTACGAGCAGTACTTC
12	-	TRBV20-1	TRBJ2-5	TRBD1	CSAPGQEETQYF	TGCAGTGCTCCCGGACAGGAAGAGACCCAGTACTTC
13	-	TRBV9	TRBJ2-3	-	CASSVGGSDTQYF	TGTGCCAGCAGCGTAGGAGGTTCAGATACGCAGTATTTT
15	many	TRBV7-8	TRBJ1-1	TRBD1	CASSQETGVNTEAFF	TGTGCCAGCAGCCAGGAGACAGGGGTGAACACTGAAGCTTTCTTT
13	few	TRBV7-8	TRBJ2-7	-	CASGVGDVYEQYF	TGTGCCAGCGGAGTGGGGGATGTATACGAGCAGTACTTC
18	few	TRBV7-9	TRBJ2-3	-	CASSLAPRRGKGTDTQYF	TGTGCCAGCAGCTTAGCGCCCCGCCGAGGAAAAGGCACAGATACGCAGTATTTT
18	few	TRBV7-3	TRBJ2-1	TRBD2	CASSLTEASGGADNEQFF	TGTGCCAGCAGCTTAACGGAGGCTAGCGGGGGGGCCGATAATGAGCAGTTCTTC
14	-	TRBV13	TRBJ2-3	-	CASSLAQRPDTQYF	TGTGCCAGCAGCTTAGCACAGCGCCCAGATACGCAGTATTTT
15	-	TRBV19	TRBJ2-2	-	CASNLGFRPTGELFF	TGTGCCAGTAATTTAGGCTTCCGTCCCACCGGGGAGCTGTTTTTT
19	many	TRBV7-2	TRBJ1-1	-	CASSLAQVFGKYMNTEAFF	TGTGCCAGCTCCTTAGCCCAGGTCTTTGGCAAATACATGAACACTGAAGCTTTCTTT
15	once	TRBV6-2/TRBV6-3	TRBJ2-7	-	CASRTGAGSSYEQYF	TGTGCCAGCAGAACCGGGGCAGGAAGCTCCTACGAGCAGTACTTC
15	many	TRBV12-3/TRBV12-4	TRBJ1-5	-	CASSFGPYSNQPQHF	TGTGCCAGCAGTTTTGGGCCCTATAGCAATCAGCCCCAGCATTTT
11	-	TRBV29-1	TRBJ2-7	TRBD1	CSVEQGAEQYF	TGCAGCGTCGAGCAGGGGGCCGAGCAGTACTTC
13	-	TRBV19	TRBJ2-7	-	CVSSTQDRYEQYF	TGTGTCAGTAGTACCCAGGACAGATACGAGCAGTACTTC
14	few	TRBV7-9	TRBJ1-1	-	CASSPSPGNTEAFF	TGTGCCAGCAGCCCCAGTCCGGGAAACACTGAAGCTTTCTTT
15	many	TRBV20-1	TRBJ2-1	TRBD2	CSARALAGVYNEQFF	TGCAGTGCTAGGGCACTAGCGGGGGTATACAATGAGCAGTTCTTC
16	few	TRBV9	TRBJ1-2	TRBD1	CASSVATGGPDYGYTF	TGTGCCAGCAGCGTTGCCACAGGGGGACCGGACTATGGCTACACCTTC
20	-	TRBV19	TRBJ2-2	TRBD1	CASSIAHRIWTGANTGELFF	TGTGCCAGTAGTATTGCACACAGAATATGGACAGGGGCGAACACCGGGGAGCTGTTTTTT
14	-	TRBV25-1	TRBJ2-7	-	CASSGGVNIYEQYF	TGTGCCAGCAGTGGAGGGGTGAATATCTACGAGCAGTACTTC
16	few	TRBV13	TRBJ2-1	-	CASSTDWISSYNEQFF	TGTGCCAGCAGTACCGACTGGATAAGCTCCTACAATGAGCAGTTCTTC
15	-	TRBV20-1	TRBJ2-3	TRBD1	CSARVKDRRTDTQYF	TGCAGTGCTAGAGTAAAGGACAGGCGCACAGATACGCAGTATTTT
13	-	TRBV19	TRBJ1-5	-	CASSSAGHQPQHF	TGTGCCAGTAGTTCGGCGGGCCACCAGCCCCAGCATTTT
17	many	TRBV7-7	TRBJ2-5	TRBD1	CASSMRLDRAFSETQYF	TGTGCTAGCAGCATGCGTTTGGACAGGGCGTTCTCAGAGACCCAGTACTTC
15	many	TRBV6-1	TRBJ2-5	-	CASRDIRQPQETQYF	TGTGCCAGCAGAGATATTCGACAGCCTCAAGAGACCCAGTACTTC
14	many	TRBV7-6	TRBJ1-1	-	CASSAGGLTAEAFF	TGTGCCAGCAGCGCGGGGGGGCTAACCGCTGAAGCTTTCTTT
16	many	TRBV28	TRBJ2-3	TRBD2	CASSPAWGGSTDTQYF	TGTGCCAGCAGCCCCGCGTGGGGGGGGTCCACAGATACGCAGTATTTT
15	few	TRBV5-1	TRBJ2-7	TRBD1	CASSLGTGGGYEQYF	TGCGCCAGCAGCTTGGGTACAGGGGGCGGCTACGAGCAGTACTTC
17	-	TRBV4-1	TRBJ2-2	-	CASSQDTGGPVTGELFF	TGCGCCAGCAGCCAAGATACGGGGGGCCCTGTAACCGGGGAGCTGTTTTTT
14	many	TRBV10-3	TRBJ2-7	TRBD1	CAISEAGGPGEQYF	TGTGCCATCAGTGAGGCAGGGGGTCCGGGGGAGCAGTACTTC
12	-	TRBV7-9	TRBJ1-2	-	CASSFTVYGYTF	TGTGCCAGCAGCTTCACCGTTTATGGCTACACCTTC
12	-	TRBV29-1	TRBJ1-5	-	CSVGRSNQPQHF	TGCAGCGTAGGGCGTAGCAATCAGCCCCAGCATTTT
14	-	TRBV5-8	TRBJ2-1	TRBD1	CASSRTGLENEQFF	TGTGCCAGCAGCCGGACAGGGCTGGAGAATGAGCAGTTCTTC
14	few	TRBV28	TRBJ2-5	-	CASSSDRPLETQYF	TGTGCCAGCAGTTCTGACAGGCCCTTGGAGACCCAGTACTTC
15	few	TRBV11-2	TRBJ1-1	-	CASSLAMSVGTGAFF	TGTGCCAGCAGCTTAGCCATGAGTGTCGGGACGGGAGCTTTCTTT
14	many	TRBV12-3/TRBV12-4	TRBJ2-1	TRBD1	CASSEDRGRHEQFF	TGTGCCAGCAGTGAGGACAGGGGGCGACATGAGCAGTTCTTC
12	many	TRBV27	TRBJ2-2	-	CASSPWSGELFF	TGTGCCAGCAGCCCGTGGTCCGGGGAGCTGTTTTTT
14	many	TRBV12-3/TRBV12-4	TRBJ2-5	TRBD2	CASSLSSGGTHRDF	TGTGCCAGCAGCCTCTCTAGCGGGGGGACCCACCGGGACTTC
13	-	TRBV20-1	TRBJ1-6	-	CSAMILGNSPLHF	TGCAGTGCCATGATCTTGGGGAATTCACCCCTCCACTTT
14	few	TRBV7-6	TRBJ1-2	-	CASSLGGNGYGYTF	TGTGCCAGCAGCTTAGGGGGGAACGGCTATGGCTACACCTTC
14	many	TRBV28	TRBJ1-4	-	CASSLTRLREKLFF	TGTGCCAGCAGTTTAACCAGGCTAAGGGAAAAACTGTTTTTT
14	-	TRBV20-1	TRBJ1-6	-	CSARMVGINSSLHF	TGCAGTGCTAGGATGGTAGGGATTAATTCATCCCTCCACTTT
12	few	TRBV7-2	TRBJ2-7	-	CASSLVSGWQYF	TGTGCCAGCAGCTTAGTTTCGGGGTGGCAGTACTTC
13	few	TRBV18	TRBJ2-7	-	CASSPDSTYEQYF	TGTGCCAGCTCACCAGACAGTACCTACGAGCAGTACTTC
15	-	TRBV28	TRBJ2-7	TRBD2	CASSSPSGDFYEQNF	TGTGCCAGCAGCTCGCCTAGCGGGGATTTCTACGAGCAGAACTTC